The clone carrying this TCR beta chain was detected only a few times. This record belongs to a study of blood T cell repertoires in COVID-19. Whole-study context: From the United States, Italy and Spain came samples of acute and convalescent COVID-19. T cells, B-cell-depleted T cells, or PBMCs supplied cDNA or gDNA.

Sequencing used immunoSEQ multiplex PCR; TCRdb keeps in-frame clones, though not all of them. The sample lists roughly 120,000 clones, 75% to 90% occurring once. Sequences were obtained from peripheral blood. The sequence was obtained from a man in his 70s with acute or convalescent COVID-19.

CDR3 nucleotide sequence: TGTGCCAGCAGCTTCCCAGGGAGGGGCACTGAAGCTTTCTTT. Translated, it gives CASSFPGRGTEAFF. V usage is TRBV11-3 and J usage is TRBJ1-1, with D possibly being TRBD1 (5 bases). Germline lookup yields CDR1 SGHNT and CDR2 YENEEA. V gave up 3 bases and J gave up 4 bases, with 12 bases separating them. There are 14 residues in the CDR3. Full variable domain (outside the CDR3, taken from reference TRBV11-3 and TRBJ1-1): EAGVVQSPRYKIIEKKQPVAFWCNPISGHNTLYWYLQNLGQGPELLIRYENEEAVDDSQLPKDRFSAERLKGVDSTLKIQPAELGDSAVYLCASSFPGRGTEAFFGQGTRLTVV.